This T cell receptor beta chain was documented in a study of patients and donors after allogeneic stem cell transplantation. V dropped 7 bases and J dropped 4 bases, with 1 base sitting between them. The CDR3 is 8 residues long. The germline CDR1 and CDR2 sequences are SQVTM and ANQGSEA. TCRdb analysed the RT-PCR reads with MiXCR anew, one entry per CDR3 protein. Among 65,000 to 80,000 distinct CDR3 sequences listed, about 30% were seen once. The chain couples TRBV29-1 to TRBJ1-2, with D hard to call. Sequenced sample: blood, either unsorted or a sorted T cell fraction (not recorded which). This receptor was taken from a human donor who was either an allogeneic HSCT recipient or a stem cell or donor lymphocyte infusion donor (not recorded which). It is not recorded whose cells these are; they may come from a transplant donor. CDR3 sequence: CSAYGYTF. CDR3 nucleotides: TGCAGCGCCTATGGCTACACCTTC.